The next 23 T cell receptor beta chains were all read from a single sample in a study of glioma-infiltrating T cells. TCR alpha and beta CDR3 regions were amplified from RNA using iRepertoire nested multiplex PCR. Using its own MiXCR run on the multiplex PCR reads, TCRdb lists one record per CDR3 protein. The sample shows approximately 110,000 distinct CDR3 sequences, around a quarter of them seen only once. Material for sequencing was glioma tissue, nonneoplastic brain tissue, or PBMCs (not recorded which). The receptors were gathered from a human donor with low-grade glioma or glioblastoma, undergoing nonglioma brain surgery, or in good health (not recorded which).

Only a few counts were recorded for this clonotype. The chain uses TRBV29-1 and TRBJ2-2; 9 nucleotides align to TRBD2. Germline-derived CDR1 and CDR2 are SQVTM and ANQGSEA. Germline trimming cut 4 bases from V and 5 bases from J; bases unmatched to any gene: 8. The CDR3 spans 15 residues. CDR3: CSVGSSGRLTGELFF. Here the CDR3 DNA reads TGCAGCGTTGGTTCCAGCGGGAGGTTAACCGGGGAGCTGTTTTTT.

There are many counts of this clonotype. The chain is built from TRBV3-1 and TRBJ1-2; D is unclear. The CDR3 runs to 12 residues. CDR1 is LGHDT, CDR2 YNNKEL, per germline (reference sequence). V shed 1 base and J shed 5 bases, with 5 bases lying between them. The CDR3 DNA is TGTGCCAGCAGCCAAGGGAAGTATGGCTACACCTTC. Translation: CASSQGKYGYTF.

In regard to this clonotype: With a much larger clone just one base away, this may be a read error. The chain employs TRBV29-1 and TRBJ2-6, with D unclear. Trimming removed 6 bases from V and 5 bases from J, with 8 bases in between. The V gene's germline CDR1 is SQVTM and CDR2 ANQGSEA. The CDR3 loop spans 12 amino acids. The CDR3 loop is CSVPIWANVLTF. The CDR3 nucleotides read TGCAGCGTCCCAATATGGGCCAACGTCCTGACTTTC.

In this sample, this clonotype turned up many times. V gene TRBV3-1 combines with J gene TRBJ1-1; 9 nucleotides line up with TRBD1. CDR1 and CDR2 (germline): LGHDT, YNNKEL (reference sequence). The CDR3 extends over 15 amino acids. With V trimmed by 4 bases and J by 4 bases, 7 bases remained unmatched. CDR3 sequence: CASSLGTGTGTEAFF. CDR3 DNA: TGTGCCAGCAGCCTGGGGACAGGGACAGGCACTGAAGCTTTCTTT.

This clonotype was seen more than once but under ten times. This chain joins TRBV7-3 and TRBJ2-7; D is unresolved. The CDR3 is 15 residues long. CDR1 and CDR2 (germline): SGHTA, FQGTGA. V lost 0 bases and J lost 5, with 14 bases in between. CDR3 in amino acids: CASSLTSRNLDEQYF. Written as DNA, the CDR3 is TGTGCCAGCAGCTTAACATCCAGGAATCTCGACGAGCAGTACTTC.

Many counts were recorded for this clonotype. The gene calls are TRBV20-1 and TRBJ1-1, with D unresolved. In germline, CDR1 is DFQATT, CDR2 SNEGSKA (reference sequence). This CDR3 is 10 amino acids long. V lost 3 bases to trimming and J lost 4 bases, with 3 bases between them. The CDR3 is CSASATEAFF. In nucleotides, the CDR3 is TGCAGTGCTAGTGCCACTGAAGCTTTCTTT.

In the case of this clonotype: A much larger clone differs by one base, so this may be a read error. The chain recombines TRBV20-1 with TRBJ2-1, with 13 bases that match TRBD2. Germline V gene lookup returns CDR1 DFQATT and CDR2 SNEGSKA (reference sequence). J gave up 9 bases and V 6 bases, and 8 bases lay outside the gene matches. The CDR3 spans 14 residues. This chain's CDR3 is CSAQLAGGPSEQFF. CDR3 bases: TGCAGTGCCCAACTAGCGGGAGGGCCTAGTGAGCAGTTCTTC.

There are many counts of this clonotype. The gene calls are TRBV6-5 and TRBJ2-7; 7 nucleotides agree with TRBD2. CDR1 is MNHEY, CDR2 SVGAGI, per germline. This CDR3 is built from 15 residues. V trimming: 0 bases; J trimming: 1 base; junction bases outside the gene matches: 3. CDR3 nucleotide sequence: TGTGCCAGCAGTTACTCTCTAGCGGCTTCCTACGAGCAGTACTTC. It codes for CASSYSLAASYEQYF.

This clonotype occurred many times. The chain recombines TRBV5-1 with TRBJ1-1; D gene uncertain. Between the trimmed V and J ends, which lost 0 bases and 1 base, there was a span of 10 bases. Germline V CDR1 and CDR2: SGHRS, YFSETQ. CDR3 length: 15 residues. The CDR3 nucleotides read TGCGCCAGCAGCTTGGTGGCAGGACCGAACACTGAAGCTTTCTTT. It translates to CASSLVAGPNTEAFF.

This clonotype was counted ten times or more. The genes are TRBV2 and TRBJ2-3; 9 nucleotides agree with TRBD1. The CDR3 covers 15 residues. Germline CDR1 and CDR2: SNHLY and FYNNEI. J was trimmed by 0 bases and V by 7 bases; bases with no gene match: 5. The CDR3 DNA sequence: TGTGCCAGCATTCCGACAGGGGGAAGCACAGATACGCAGTATTTT. This gives the protein CASIPTGGSTDTQYF.

The table lists this clonotype with a few counts. V usage is TRBV28 and J usage is TRBJ1-1; 9 bases are shared with TRBD1. The CDR3 totals 15 residues. Trimming at V came to 4 bases and at J to 4 bases, leaving 7 bases not matched to a gene. CDR1 and CDR2 from the germline V gene are MDHEN and SYDVKM. CDR3 DNA sequence: TGTGCCAGCAGTTATCAGACAGGGGGAACCACTGAAGCTTTCTTT. The encoded protein is CASSYQTGGTTEAFF.

CDR3 in DNA: TGTGCCAGTAGGATCTCAGGACTAGCGGGGGTCAGCACAGATACGCAGTATTTT. Protein product: CASRISGLAGVSTDTQYF. The V gene is TRBV19, the J gene TRBJ2-3; 13 bases align to TRBD2. This CDR3 region has 18 residues. The J segment lost 0 bases and the V segment lost 6 bases, leaving 9 bases of the junction unmatched. Germline V gives CDR1 LNHDA, CDR2 SQIVND (reference sequence).

This clonotype was seen many times. This could be a read error, since a much larger clone is one nucleotide away. This chain links TRBV27 with TRBJ1-2; 7 nucleotides match TRBD1. This CDR3 is built from 15 residues. Germline CDR1 and CDR2: MNHEY and SMNVEV (reference sequence). CDR3 sequence reads: CASSGGQIFNYGYAF. Written as DNA, the CDR3 is TGTGCCAGCAGTGGGGGACAGATCTTTAACTATGGCTACGCCTTC.

This clonotype was observed many times. CDR3 loop: CASSYGTANTEAFF. CDR3 bases: TGTGCCAGCAGTTACGGGACAGCGAACACTGAAGCTTTCTTT. V is TRBV7-2 and J is TRBJ1-1, with TRBD1 matching 7 bases. CDR3 length: 14 residues. Germline V gene lookup returns CDR1 SGHTA and CDR2 FQGNSA. After removal of 6 bases from V and 1 base from J, the junction contained 5 bases not matched to a gene.

This clonotype came up many times. The V and J genes are TRBV10-3 and TRBJ1-5, with D possibly TRBD1 on 6 matching bases. Germline V CDR1 and CDR2: ENHRY, SYGVKD. This CDR3 region has 14 residues. The V gene lost 5 bases and the J gene lost 4 bases, with 12 bases spanning the gap. CDR3 region: CAISRDTGNQPQHF. The CDR3 DNA sequence: TGTGCCATCAGTAGGGACACTGGGAATCAGCCCCAGCATTTT.

Note on this clonotype: The junction differs from germline at one of its ends, possibly a read error. The V gene is TRBV2, the J gene TRBJ2-1; TRBD2 might be the D (6 bases). Germline V gene data show CDR1 as SNHLY and CDR2 as FYNNEI. The CDR3 is made up of 15 amino acids. DNA for the CDR3: TGTGCCAGAAGTGAATTTGGTCTAGCGAGAAATGAGCAGTTCTTC. It specifies CARSEFGLARNEQFF. The whole variable domain, filled in from reference TRBV2 and TRBJ2-1, reads EPEVTQTPSHQVTQMGQEVILRCVPISNHLYFYWYRQILGQKVEFLVSFYNNEISEKSEIFDDQFSVERPDGSNFTLKIRSTKLEDSAMYFCARSEFGLARNEQFFGPGTRLTVL.

The rearrangement uses TRBV30 and TRBJ2-3, with 8 bases fitting TRBD1. The J segment lost 9 bases and the V segment lost 7 bases, leaving 15 bases of the junction unmatched. Germline V gene sequence: CDR1 GTSNPN, CDR2 SVGIG (reference sequence). This CDR3 is 14 amino acids long. The CDR3, as DNA: TGTGCCTTTAACCGGGACAGGTCCACAGGGACGCAGTATTTT. It is translated as CAFNRDRSTGTQYF.

There are many counts of this clonotype. The CDR3 coding sequence is TGTGCCAGCAGCTTTAGCCGTGACTTATCAGGGCAATCGGCTTTCTTT. Encoded protein: CASSFSRDLSGQSAFF. This chain uses TRBV7-3 with TRBJ1-1, with TRBD1 as a possible D gene (5 bases). V was cut by 3 bases and J by 11 bases, with 25 bases left in between. CDR3 length: 16 amino acids. Germline V lookup: CDR1 SGHTA, CDR2 FQGTGA.

This clonotype was detected ten times or more. This sequence joins TRBV28 and TRBJ1-3; D call uncertain. Trimming cost V 3 bases and J 4 bases, with 7 bases left between them. The germline gives CDR1 MDHEN, CDR2 SYDVKM. The CDR3 extends over 13 amino acids. The CDR3 DNA reads as TGTGCCAGCAGTTTTTCCTCGGGAAACACCATATATTTT. Translating gives CASSFSSGNTIYF.

This clonotype turned up a few times. The chain joins TRBV10-1 to TRBJ2-2; D is possibly TRBD2 (6 bases). The CDR3 consists of 15 residues. V gave up 3 bases and J gave up 5 bases, with 13 bases separating them. The germline V gene encodes CDR1 WNHNN and CDR2 SYGVQD (reference sequence). CDR3 protein: CASSDLARGTGELFF. The CDR3 coding sequence is TGCGCCAGCAGTGATTTAGCCCGGGGGACCGGGGAGCTGTTTTTT.

This clonotype showed up many times. As DNA, the CDR3 is TGTGCCAGCAATCTTTTCGCGGGAGGCACCTACGAGCAGTACTTC. Its translation: CASNLFAGGTYEQYF. This chain joins TRBV28 and TRBJ2-7; 8 bases map to TRBD2. CDR1 is MDHEN and CDR2 is SYDVKM in the germline V gene. CDR3 length: 15 residues. The V segment lost 7 bases and the J segment 2 bases; nucleotides outside the gene matches: 10. The variable domain in full, with the rest retrieved from reference TRBV28 and TRBJ2-7, is DVKVTQSSRYLVKRTGEKVFLECVQDMDHENMFWYRQDPGLGLRLIYFSYDVKMKEKGDIPEGYSVSREKKERFSLILESASTNQTSMYLCASNLFAGGTYEQYFGPGTRLTVT.

This clonotype was recorded many times. The genes are TRBV5-1 and TRBJ1-1, with D tentatively TRBD1 (6 bases). V dropped 4 bases and J dropped 1 base, with 11 bases sitting between them. The CDR3 totals 14 residues. Germline values: CDR1 SGHRS, CDR2 YFSETQ. CDR3 DNA: TGCGCCAGCAGCACCGGACAGTCGAACACTGAAGCTTTCTTT. Protein sequence: CASSTGQSNTEAFF.

The chain employs TRBV9 and TRBJ1-6; D remains ambiguous. V lost 4 bases and J 5 bases, leaving 10 bases between the germline ends. This CDR3 comprises 14 residues. Germline assignment: CDR1 SGDLS and CDR2 YYNGEE. CDR3 amino acids: CASSSGRNNSPLHF. CDR3 nucleotide sequence: TGTGCCAGCAGCTCAGGACGGAATAATTCACCCCTCCACTTT.